The 11 T cell receptor beta chains below come from one sample, sequenced in a study of T cells in localized non-small cell lung cancer. Profiling relied on immunoSEQ multiplex PCR, and the TCRdb table lists in-frame clones only, not all of them. This table holds tens of thousands of clones, under 90% found once. The starting material was PBMCs, obtained before any cancer treatment. The receptors here all came from a woman aged 40 to 75 with stage II squamous cell lung carcinoma.

This clone was counted between two and nine times. The chain couples TRBV19 to TRBJ1-1; 8 bases line up with TRBD1. V dropped 3 bases and J dropped 6; count of bases not matched to a gene: 9. Germline V gene data show CDR1 as LNHDA and CDR2 as SQIVND (reference sequence). CDR3 length: 15 residues. Here the CDR3 reads CASSILAGGGSEAFF. The DNA for the CDR3 is TGTGCCAGTAGTATTTTGGCAGGGGGCGGCTCTGAAGCTTTCTTT.

This chain links TRBV10-3 with TRBJ2-5; D not resolved. Trimming removed 4 bases at V and 5 bases at J, with 8 bases between. The CDR3 runs 12 residues. From germline, CDR1 is ENHRY and CDR2 SYGVKD. The CDR3 DNA reads as TGTGCCATCAGTGCGCAGAGGGAGACCCAGTACTTC. Protein: CAISAQRETQYF.

The chain combines TRBV4-2 with TRBJ2-2; D is uncertain. CDR1 and CDR2 from the germline V gene are LGHNA and YNFKEQ. The CDR3 is made up of 16 amino acids. Trimming removed 3 bases from V and 0 bases from J, with 11 bases in between. The CDR3 protein is CASSHYGISNTGELFF. In nucleotides, the CDR3 is TGTGCCAGCAGCCACTACGGTATCTCGAACACCGGGGAGCTGTTTTTT.

This chain joins TRBV27 and TRBJ1-1; D not resolved. Looked up from germline, CDR1 is MNHEY and CDR2 is SMNVEV (reference sequence). The CDR3 is 14 residues long. V lost 2 bases to trimming and J lost 4 bases, with 11 bases between them. CDR3 in amino acids: CASSLEPRRTEAFF. CDR3 coding DNA: TGTGCCAGCAGTTTAGAGCCTAGACGCACTGAAGCTTTCTTT.

The chain combines TRBV7-3 with TRBJ2-1; a weak D match, TRBD2 (5 bases). CDR1 is SGHTA, CDR2 FQGTGA, per germline. V shed 1 base and J shed 9 bases, with 10 bases lying between them. The CDR3 sequence is 13 residues long. For the CDR3, the DNA is TGTGCCAGCAGCTTAATGCCGGCGGGTGAGCAGTTCTTC. Translated, it gives CASSLMPAGEQFF.

The J gene is TRBJ2-3, the V gene TRBV5-5, with 7 bases fitting TRBD2. This CDR3 is built from 14 residues. Trimming cost V 4 bases and J 9 bases; bases outside gene matches: 11. Germline V gives CDR1 SGHKS, CDR2 YYEKEE (reference sequence). CDR3 DNA: TGTGCCAGCAGCCCAGAGGAGGGAGGGATAACGCAGTATTTT. It codes for CASSPEEGGITQYF.

The V gene is TRBV7-2, the J gene TRBJ2-7, with 11 bases lining up with TRBD2. Germline CDR1 SGHTA, CDR2 FQGNSA. The CDR3 extends over 15 amino acids. The J segment lost 6 bases and the V segment lost 3 bases, leaving 7 bases of the junction unmatched. CDR3: CASSLLAGGGSEQYF. In nucleotides, the CDR3 is TGTGCCAGCAGCTTGCTAGCGGGAGGTGGGTCCGAGCAGTACTTC.

This rearrangement joins TRBV18 to TRBJ2-1, with TRBD2 matching over 8 bases. Germline lookup yields CDR1 KGHSH and CDR2 LQKENI. The ends lost 4 bases at V and 7 bases at J; junction bases unmatched: 6. The CDR3 is 14 residues long. The CDR3 DNA follows: TGTGCCAGCTCACGACTAGCGACGTCGAATGAGCAGTTCTTC. Translating gives CASSRLATSNEQFF. The entire variable domain, with the rest obtained from reference TRBV18 and TRBJ2-1, is as follows: NAGVMQNPRHLVRRRGQEARLRCSPMKGHSHVYWYRQLPEEGLKFMVYLQKENIIDESGMPKERFSAEFPKEGPSILRIQQVVRGDSAAYFCASSRLATSNEQFFGPGTRLTVL.

This chain uses TRBV28 with TRBJ2-1; 13 bases agree with TRBD2. The CDR3 totals 13 residues. Looked up from germline, CDR1 is MDHEN and CDR2 is SYDVKM. J gave up 15 bases and V 5 bases, and 7 bases lay outside the gene matches. The CDR3 loop reads CASSPRGLAGPFF. CDR3 nucleotide sequence: TGTGCCAGCAGTCCCCGGGGACTAGCGGGACCGTTCTTC.

J is TRBJ2-5 and V is TRBV2; either TRBD1 or TRBD2 may fit D (5 bases each). The CDR3 has 12 amino acids. Germline assignment: CDR1 SNHLY and CDR2 FYNNEI. V was shortened by 4 bases and J by 4 bases, with 7 bases between the two germline ends. The CDR3 spells CASSGDRETQYF. The CDR3 region has the DNA TGTGCCAGCAGTGGGGACCGAGAGACCCAGTACTTC.

This chain joins TRBV9 and TRBJ2-7; 8 bases are shared with TRBD1. The CDR3 extends over 14 amino acids. The V segment lost 4 bases and the J segment 0 bases; nucleotides outside the gene matches: 3. The germline CDR1 and CDR2 sequences are SGDLS and YYNGEE. CDR3 coding DNA: TGTGCCAGCAGCCCGGGACAGGTCTCCTACGAGCAGTACTTC. Protein sequence: CASSPGQVSYEQYF.